The clone carrying this T cell receptor (beta chain) appeared a few times. The target antigen is unknown. The entry originates in a study of beta chain features in type 1 diabetes. For the study at large: Regarding age, gender and cell yields, patients proved similar to healthy donors. All samples together contributed 100 million to 120 million sorted cells for examination. Study-wide results and limits: Researchers report that Type 1 diabetes patients had moderately but significantly shorter TCRB CDR3s across all four CD4+ subsets.

Trimming cost V 0 bases and J 8 bases, with 13 bases left between them. The CDR3 length is 14 residues. Germline loops: CDR1 MNHNS, CDR2 SASEGT. The whole isolated RNA underwent reverse transcription, so sequencing captured expressed TCRB transcripts. TCRdb's copy holds only in-frame clones and misses some; the assay was immunoSEQ multiplex PCR. The sample consists of a few hundred thousand clones, about 14% of them appearing once. CD4+ cells of the naive, central memory, regulatory and stem cell-like memory types were sorted via CD45RO/CCR7/CD25/CD127/CD95/CD27. Sorted cells reached over 95% purity in every population.

The sequencing input was naive CD4+ T cells from blood. The chain recombines TRBV6-1 with TRBJ1-2, with D hard to call. The sequence was collected from a man aged 30 to 39 with type 1 diabetes. This CDR3 reads CASSEAVGVEGYTF. DNA for the CDR3: TGTGCCAGCAGTGAAGCGGTCGGGGTTGAGGGCTACACCTTC.